This entry is about one TCR beta chain. V was shortened by 5 bases and J by 3 bases, with 11 bases between the two germline ends. The CDR3 extends over 13 amino acids. CDR1 is GTSNPN and CDR2 is SVGIG in the germline V gene (reference sequence). TCRdb's table, derived via immunoSEQ multiplex PCR, lists solely in-frame clones and lacks some. Of 15,000 or so clones detected, 87% appear once; the ten largest clones hold around a sixth. These data originate in a study of blood T cell repertoires in COVID-19. This rearrangement joins TRBV30 to TRBJ1-3, with D tentatively TRBD1 (6 bases). The sequenced material came from peripheral blood. The source of this sequence is a man aged 50 to 60 with active COVID-19. CDR3 bases: TGTGCCTGGCTCACAGGGAATGGAAACACCATATATTTT. It is translated as CAWLTGNGNTIYF.